Listed below are T cell receptor beta chains from one sample, sequenced in a study of cytomegalovirus exposure and HLA in healthy donors. Profiling relied on immunoSEQ multiplex PCR, and the TCRdb table lists in-frame clones only, not all of them. Of roughly 110,000 clones in the sample, about four fifths were seen once. The sequenced sample was PBMCs. These receptors all stem from a man aged 50-59 years in good health and CMV-seronegative. Each CDR3 is given without its conserved first and last residue. The size entry is marked missing in some rows and otherwise reads once, few, many or a size class.

v_call	clone_size	cdr3_aa
TRBV7-9	-	ASSSNFLELF
TRBV7-8	-	ASKVGGGTEAF
TRBV27	few	ASRGDRLNNSPLH
TRBV20-1	-	SARNRHGYT
TRBV5-1	-	ASSNTGTVNTEAF
TRBV6-6	once	ASIKGRQGTGELF
TRBV5-1	-	ASADHPGTGGNEQF
TRBV5-4	-	ASSTQRGNQETQY
TRBV6-1	once	ASSEESYGYT
TRBV6-5	-	ASSRDRSSYNEQF
TRBV4-2	-	ASSFEGGSTDTQY
TRBV12-5	-	ASGSSRGGSGETQY
TRBV5-5	-	ASSAGLAWGYT
TRBV10-3	-	AIRGAGDQPQH
TRBV29-1	-	SVDTAVQQGVFLTDTQY
TRBV19	-	ASSIRGSPLH
TRBV6-6	-	ASSYLGGRREKLF
TRBV5-1	-	ASEQGFGANVLT
TRBV5-4	-	ASSLEGVPAYNEQF
TRBV2	-	ASRVLAGDTDTQY
TRBV5-4	-	ASTREGYNEQF
TRBV28	-	ASIDGHWNTEAF
TRBV7-9	-	ASSSTSGGAHNEQF
TRBV2	-	ASSTNRGTNQPQH
TRBV7-9	-	ASSEGSGQD
TRBV12-5	-	ASGPPTGADTQY
TRBV11-3	-	ASSAGLAGDEQY
TRBV4-1	-	ASSLAAGGGAPIPQY
TRBV5-1	-	ASSRQGPGESDEQF
TRBV6-5	-	ASSYRQVAEKLF
TRBV27	-	ASRQGVQHNSPLH
TRBV7-2	-	ASTSLTIPTDTQY
TRBV9	-	ASSVGGGPGQPQH
TRBV6-5	-	ASRDSLNQPQH
TRBV30	-	AWSRTGGNSPLH
TRBV6-5	-	ASSRGQGIYGYT
TRBV11-2	-	ASSLAGGVSQY
TRBV5-1	once	ASSLDQGTGAF
TRBV6-1	-	ASSGSGLASADTQY
TRBV4-1	medium-sized	ASSRTSTGGDEQY
TRBV10-3	-	AISLTGERFSGANVLT
TRBV6-5	-	ASSYSRGGQPQH
TRBV11-2	-	ASSLLPRQGVSPLH
TRBV7-2	few	ASSSRGFPYGYT
TRBV7-9	-	ASSFSGNEQY
TRBV6-1	-	ASSDLGTLAGGRDTGELF
TRBV4-1	-	ASSSTYRGTEAF
TRBV5-1	once	ASSPGWDTDTQY
TRBV12-2	-	ASRSDRFLAYEQY
TRBV7-9	-	ASTPRQASFMNTEAF
TRBV4-3	-	ASSHGRGRPKVDTEAF
TRBV18	few	ASSPGTGLSGANVLT
TRBV18	-	ASSPSSGRYNEQF
TRBV11-2	-	ASSLDLGDSYEQY
TRBV4-3	-	ASSQVPLGAKGYT
TRBV11-2	-	AVQGGSYEQY
TRBV29-1	-	SVEEGASGYT